These T cell receptor beta chains were read from a single sample in a study of chemoradiotherapy in HPV16-positive cancers. TCRdb's copy holds only in-frame clones and misses some; the assay was immunoSEQ multiplex PCR. Of approximately 9,500 clones listed, over 60% were seen once; the top ten hold roughly 12%. The sequenced sample was tumor tissue, obtained from a patient who underwent chemoradiotherapy. These receptors all stem from a human donor with HPV-associated anogenital cancer. Each CDR3 is given with its conserved first and last residue. The D gene is left open where the match is weak. For some rows the clone size is stated as once, few or many, or as a class when expanded; others skip it.

v_gene	j_gene	abundance	d_gene	CDR3aa	CDR3nt
TRBV2	TRBJ1-4	-	-	CASRAEAATNEKLFF	TGTGCCAGCAGGGCAGAAGCCGCAACTAATGAAAAACTGTTTTTT
TRBV11-2	TRBJ2-7	-	-	CASSPGPGRYEQYF	TGTGCCAGCAGTCCGGGCCCGGGACGATACGAGCAGTACTTC
TRBV7-8	TRBJ2-1	-	-	CASSFTGQNRFNEQFF	TGTGCCAGCAGCTTTACGGGGCAGAATCGGTTCAATGAGCAGTTCTTC
TRBV19	TRBJ1-1	-	TRBD1	CACTRDRGLPGMNTEAFF	TGTGCCTGTACCCGGGACAGGGGGCTCCCGGGGATGAACACTGAAGCTTTCTTT
TRBV10-3	TRBJ2-1	-	-	CAISVAGATEQFF	TGTGCCATCAGTGTCGCAGGGGCGACTGAGCAGTTCTTC
TRBV5-4	TRBJ2-6	-	-	CASSSGPTSSGANVLTF	TGTGCCAGCAGCTCTGGACCGACTAGCTCTGGGGCCAACGTCCTGACTTTC
TRBV28	TRBJ2-2	once	-	CASSFWGRTNTGELFF	TGTGCCAGCAGTTTTTGGGGTAGAACGAACACCGGGGAGCTGTTTTTT
TRBV6-4	TRBJ2-3	-	-	CASSGEEASTDTQYF	TGTGCCAGCAGTGGTGAAGAAGCTAGCACAGATACGCAGTATTTT
TRBV6-1	TRBJ2-5	few	-	CASSETGIRETQYF	TGTGCCAGCAGTGAAACAGGGATCCGAGAGACCCAGTACTTC
TRBV19	TRBJ2-5	-	-	CASSIPKGETQYF	TGTGCCAGTAGTATCCCGAAGGGGGAGACCCAGTACTTC
TRBV7-9	TRBJ2-7	few	-	CASRPLRWEVGFNEQYF	TGTGCCAGCAGACCCTTAAGATGGGAGGTGGGTTTCAACGAGCAGTACTTC
TRBV10-3	TRBJ1-2	-	-	CAISESEVGYTF	TGTGCCATCAGTGAGTCGGAGGTTGGCTACACCTTC
TRBV27	TRBJ1-3	-	-	CASSPTTPGNTIYF	TGTGCCAGCAGCCCTACCACGCCAGGGAACACCATATATTTT
TRBV6-6	TRBJ1-5	-	-	CASRFPGQNQPQHF	TGTGCCAGCAGATTTCCGGGACAAAATCAGCCCCAGCATTTT
TRBV28	TRBJ1-1	-	TRBD1	CAVGEGANTEAFF	TGTGCCGTAGGGGAGGGGGCAAACACTGAAGCTTTCTTT
TRBV19	TRBJ1-5	-	-	CASSIDTTISNQPQHF	TGTGCCAGTAGTATTGATACGACAATTAGCAATCAGCCCCAGCATTTT
TRBV4-1	TRBJ1-3	-	-	CASSQESAGNTIYF	TGCGCCAGCAGCCAAGAATCGGCTGGAAACACCATATATTTT
TRBV7-9	TRBJ2-5	few	-	CASSLVRAGSQETQYF	TGTGCCAGCAGTCTAGTCCGGGCGGGTTCGCAAGAGACCCAGTACTTC
TRBV30	TRBJ1-3	-	-	CAWSGGFLSGNTIYF	TGTGCCTGGAGTGGAGGGTTCCTCTCTGGAAACACCATATATTTT
TRBV5-6	TRBJ2-5	-	TRBD2	CASSLVRTSGGETQYF	TGTGCCAGCAGCTTGGTCAGGACTAGTGGAGGAGAGACCCAGTACTTC
TRBV4-1	TRBJ2-3	-	TRBD2	CASSHSFGASGDTDTQYF	TGCGCCAGCAGCCATAGCTTTGGGGCTAGCGGGGATACAGATACGCAGTATTTT
TRBV9	TRBJ1-4	-	-	CASSANSGEKLFF	TGTGCCAGCAGCGCGAACAGCGGGGAAAAACTGTTTTTT
TRBV5-1	TRBJ2-3	-	-	CASSLEAASTDTQYF	TGCGCCAGCAGCTTGGAGGCAGCTAGCACAGATACGCAGTATTTT
TRBV5-1	TRBJ1-2	-	TRBD1	CASRLQGGGYGYTF	TGCGCCAGCAGATTACAGGGGGGCGGCTATGGCTACACCTTC
TRBV6-6	TRBJ1-1	-	-	CASSLVGSDTEAFF	TGTGCCAGCAGTCTCGTAGGAAGCGATACTGAAGCTTTCTTT
TRBV9	TRBJ1-6	-	-	CASSVGASQNSPLHF	TGTGCCAGCAGCGTAGGAGCCTCCCAAAATTCACCCCTCCACTTT
TRBV5-1	TRBJ1-1	-	-	CATSSGVMNTEAFF	TGCGCCACTTCTTCAGGGGTTATGAACACTGAAGCTTTCTTT
TRBV7-2	TRBJ2-7	few	TRBD2	CASRGSSGGAYEQYF	TGTGCCAGCAGGGGGAGTAGCGGGGGGGCCTACGAGCAGTACTTC
TRBV19	TRBJ1-1	-	-	CASSIFIDTNTEAFF	TGTGCCAGTAGTATCTTCATCGACACGAACACTGAAGCTTTCTTT
TRBV2	TRBJ2-7	-	-	CASSGLTEQYF	TGTGCCAGCAGTGGGCTCACTGAGCAGTACTTC
TRBV28	TRBJ1-5	-	-	CASSLGAAVNQPQHF	TGTGCCAGCAGTTTAGGGGCAGCGGTGAATCAGCCCCAGCATTTT
TRBV21-1	TRBJ1-5	once	-	CASTLLGAWTNQPQHF	TGTGCCAGCACCCTGTTGGGAGCCTGGACAAATCAGCCCCAGCATTTT
TRBV2	TRBJ1-1	-	-	CAKDTGKNTEAFF	TGTGCCAAGGATACAGGGAAGAACACTGAAGCTTTCTTT
TRBV5-8	TRBJ1-2	-	-	CASSLRFNYGYTF	TGTGCCAGCAGCTTGAGGTTTAACTATGGCTACACCTTC
TRBV6-1	TRBJ1-2	-	TRBD1	CASSERQGDYGYTF	TGTGCCAGCAGTGAGAGACAGGGAGACTATGGCTACACCTTC
TRBV7-9	TRBJ1-5	-	-	CASSASGVSNQPQHF	TGTGCCAGCAGCGCATCAGGGGTTAGCAATCAGCCCCAGCATTTT
TRBV5-1	TRBJ1-4	-	-	CASSSSGSNEKLFF	TGCGCCAGCAGCTCCTCGGGATCTAATGAAAAACTGTTTTTT
TRBV28	TRBJ2-1	once	TRBD1	CASSWSYAGTGDEQFF	TGTGCCAGCAGTTGGTCCTACGCCGGGACAGGGGATGAGCAGTTCTTC
TRBV7-3	TRBJ1-2	-	-	CASSAGPTGNYGYTF	TGTGCCAGCAGCGCGGGGCCGACGGGAAACTATGGCTACACCTTC
TRBV5-1	TRBJ1-3	few	-	CASSLPGEVPTF	TGCGCCAGCAGCTTGCCGGGGGAGGTTCCTACCTTT
TRBV5-1	TRBJ1-1	once	-	CASSYTFKKGTTEAFF	TGCGCCAGCAGCTACACCTTCAAAAAGGGGACCACTGAAGCTTTCTTT
TRBV19	TRBJ2-5	-	-	CASGYSYQETQYF	TGTGCCAGTGGGTACTCGTACCAAGAGACCCAGTACTTC
TRBV5-1	TRBJ1-3	-	TRBD1	CASSLQGPSGNTIYF	TGCGCCAGCAGCTTACAGGGGCCCTCTGGAAACACCATATATTTT
TRBV2	TRBJ1-2	once	-	CASSEALHLVYGYTF	TGTGCCAGCAGTGAAGCGCTTCATCTGGTGTATGGCTACACCTTC
TRBV9	TRBJ2-7	-	TRBD1	CASSGPGQGPYEQYF	TGTGCCAGCAGCGGACCGGGACAGGGTCCCTACGAGCAGTACTTC
TRBV2	TRBJ1-6	-	-	CASSEDRGSYNSPLHF	TGTGCCAGCAGCGAAGACCGTGGCTCCTATAATTCACCCCTCCACTTT
TRBV5-4	TRBJ2-6	-	TRBD1	CASTSGGSGANVLTF	TGTGCCAGCACTTCAGGGGGCTCTGGGGCCAACGTCCTGACTTTC
TRBV18	TRBJ2-2	-	-	CASSSQGYGELFF	TGTGCCAGCTCGTCACAGGGTTACGGGGAGCTGTTTTTT
TRBV27	TRBJ1-3	-	-	CASSATASSGNTIYF	TGTGCCAGCAGTGCGACGGCGAGCTCTGGAAACACCATATATTTT
TRBV7-9	TRBJ1-1	-	-	CASSAMTGGSNTEAFF	TGTGCCAGCAGCGCGATGACGGGAGGGAGCAACACTGAAGCTTTCTTT